The T cell receptor beta chain under discussion was sequenced for a study of identical twins (TCRdb year 2016). Background on the whole study: TCR alpha and beta repertoires from monozygotic twins, unrelated adults of various ages and cord blood were deep-sequenced to test whether fetal clonotypes persist. Replicate twin experiments were performed at different times using different library preparation protocols to rule out contamination.

All donors were healthy Caucasians. The twin cohort comprised three pairs of female monozygotic twins, all aged roughly 18 to 30 years. Peripheral blood mononuclear cells were used as the source from which RNA for TCR libraries was isolated. Study-wide conclusions, independent of this receptor: Zero-insertion analyses could be partly confounded by invariant T cells such as MAIT and iNKT, though diverse VJ usage argued against such confounding for most clonotypes. Out-of-frame TCR alpha sharing in monozygotic twins was systematically underestimated by recombination models, whereas sharing between unrelated individuals was in agreement with the recombination models. The excess sharing between twins in beta out-of-frame sequences was weaker because fewer shared sequences reduced the signal-to-noise ratio. Compared with coincidental sharing between unrelated individuals, an excess of low generation-probability sequences was observed among out-of-frame TCR alpha sequences shared between twins. Because the same donors could not be followed over many years, the conclusions relied on cross-sectional statistical analysis. Abundant cord blood beta clonotypes carried fewer insertions; young adult naive repertoires showed a weaker similar trend, while memory repertoires showed none.

Measured from the cysteine to the phenylalanine, the CDR3 is 17 residues long. Only the CDR3 region is kept as DNA, spanning 51 bases read in frame from base 1. The germline V gene encodes CDR1 ENHRY and CDR2 SYGVKD. V and J are trimmed by 6 bases and 6 bases, and the gene matches miss 7 bases of the junction. Turning to this clonotype: Its antigen remains unidentified. Per-nucleotide qualities are absent, and no much larger clonotype sits a single base away.

Preparation of the library involved 5' RACE. The reads were generated on an Illumina HiSeq 2000. Template switching added a universal primer binding site, and the final cDNA carried a unique molecular identifier that allowed TCR cDNA molecules to be counted accurately. Specific primers in the conserved constant-segment region were used to synthesize first-strand cDNA for TCR alpha and beta chains. To control for contamination, each cDNA library was double barcoded with a SMART-Mk sample barcode plus Illumina barcodes. TruSeq adapter sequences along with Illumina sample barcodes were introduced in two successive PCR steps. The Illumina HiSeq platform was used with custom primers to sequence TCR alpha and beta cDNA libraries. As for the authors' bioinformatics: MiGEC was used to process raw reads and extract unique molecular identifiers, and MiXCR was used to find CDR3 positions. For each individual, recombination models were inferred using an EM algorithm with the repgenHMM and IGoR tools. The tcR package in R was used for shared clonotype analysis, with sharing normalized by the product of cloneset sizes. Out-of-frame nonproductive sequences were analyzed to study raw recombination free of thymic and clonal selection effects. TCRdb cleaned the public reads at Q25 with fastp, built clones with MiXCR and kept in-frame beta chains. CDR3 protein sequences are deduplicated, and each keeps its most common genes and DNA. These V and J calls rely on TCRdb rather than the paper's analysis. The sample records about 660,000 distinct CDR3 sequences, 8.6% of which are singletons. The ten largest clones capture 0.98% of the sample.

This sample also belongs to another study, concerning yellow fever vaccine responses in identical twins. The second study's authors report: The authors reported that the T cell response to vaccination in identical twins appeared partly convergent and partly personalized. Focusing on identical twins, the study followed the T cell clones that responded to the vaccine, and did so with precision.

The sequence derives from a woman younger than 35 in good health. The receptor chain draws on TRBV10-3 and TRBJ2-2, with TRBD2 matching 16 junction bases. The source material was PBMCs. This receptor has the CDR3 CAIRGTSGRDRAGELFF. At the DNA level, the sequence is TGTGCCATCAGAGGGACTAGCGGGAGGGACCGTGCCGGGGAGCTGTTTTTT.